One T cell receptor (beta chain) is described in this entry. The sample originates from a study of control samples from healthy donors and cancer patients. The CDR3 spans 15 residues. Per the germline V gene, CDR1 is SGHVS and CDR2 is FNYEAQ. The V end was cut by 1 base, the J end by 7 bases, with 17 bases between. Libraries were prepared by immunoSEQ multiplex PCR; TCRdb keeps only in-frame clonotypes and omits some of them. The sample holds 150,000 to 200,000 clones; approximately 90% are singletons and the top ten take 0.68%. This chain uses TRBV7-6 with TRBJ2-7, with D possibly being TRBD1 (6 bases). This sequence was found in a woman aged 30 to 39 in good health. The sample consisted of blood. The chain's CDR3 is CASSLVPGHPGEQYF. The CDR3 region has the DNA TGTGCCAGCAGCTTAGTTCCGGGACACCCGGGTGAGCAGTACTTC.